Listed here are 2 T cell receptor beta chains from one sample, sequenced in a study of OX40 agonist ivuxolimab in advanced cancers. Clones were sequenced by immunoSEQ multiplex PCR, and TCRdb holds only the in-frame ones, with some missing. The table has more than 45,000 clones, roughly 92% seen once. The starting material was CD4+ or CD8+ T cells sorted from blood, obtained in a trial of the OX40 agonist ivuxolimab. These receptor sequences come from an adult with an advanced solid tumor such as melanoma, head and neck, liver or kidney cancer.

The chain has TRBV6-5 and TRBJ2-5; 10 bases align to TRBD2. Germline loops: CDR1 MNHEY, CDR2 SVGAGI. This CDR3 is built from 16 residues. Losses at the gene ends were 0 bases for V and 2 bases for J; bases not matched to a gene: 3. The CDR3 DNA reads TGTGCCAGCAGTTACTCGGGACTAGCGATGCAAGAGACCCAGTACTTC. This translates into CASSYSGLAMQETQYF.

The chain is built from TRBV27 and TRBJ2-6; D is undetermined. This CDR3 has 14 residues. V was shortened by 5 bases and J by 0 bases, with 5 bases between the two germline ends. Germline CDR1 and CDR2: MNHEY and SMNVEV (reference sequence). The DNA of the CDR3 is TGTGCCAGCAGTCCCTTCTCTGGGGCCAACGTCCTGACTTTC. Protein sequence: CASSPFSGANVLTF.